Presented here are 21 T cell receptor beta chains from one specimen sequenced in a study of control samples from healthy donors and cancer patients. TCRdb keeps only in-frame clones here, not all; method: immunoSEQ multiplex PCR. The sample carries more than 50,000 clones, 90% to 96% recorded once. Sample: blood. Receptors originate from a woman between 18 and 30 years old in good health.

The chain carries TRBV19 and TRBJ1-2; 8 bases match TRBD1. Germline-derived CDR1 and CDR2 are LNHDA and SQIVND (reference sequence). Unmatched junction bases numbered 5, after V lost 7 bases and J lost 4 bases. The CDR3 runs to 13 residues. This CDR3 is CASTGQGPYGYTF. CDR3 bases: TGTGCCAGTACCGGACAGGGCCCCTATGGCTACACCTTC. The variable domain in full, with the rest retrieved from reference TRBV19 and TRBJ1-2, is DGGITQSPKYLFRKEGQNVTLSCEQNLNHDAMYWYRQDPGQGLRLIYYSQIVNDFQKGDIAEGYSVSREKKESFPLTVTSAQKNPTAFYLCASTGQGPYGYTFGSGTRLTVV.

The chain recombines TRBV12-3 or TRBV12-4 with TRBJ2-3; D gene unclear. V lost 0 bases to trimming and J lost 2 bases, with 3 bases between them. This CDR3 has 13 amino acids. CDR3 bases: TGTGCCAGCAGTTTAGCGGACACAGATACGCAGTATTTT. Residues: CASSLADTDTQYF.

The gene calls are TRBV19 and TRBJ2-3, with 8 bases lining up with TRBD1. CDR1 is LNHDA and CDR2 is SQIVND in the germline V gene (reference sequence). Trimming removed 5 bases from V and 8 bases from J; junction bases left unmatched: 9. The CDR3 contains 14 residues. In DNA, the CDR3 is TGTGCCAGTAGTGACTCAGGGGGCAAAAGTACGCAGTATTTT. Its translation: CASSDSGGKSTQYF.

This clone has a single count. V is TRBV12-3 or TRBV12-4 and J is TRBJ1-1; no reliable D call. The CDR3 consists of 13 residues. Trimming took 8 bases from V and 4 from J, leaving 14 bases between them. CDR3 nucleotides: TGTGCCAGCCGACAACCCTGGGGCACTGAAGCTTTCTTT. Translation gives CASRQPWGTEAFF.

The rearrangement links TRBV7-9 to TRBJ2-2; perhaps D is TRBD1 or TRBD2 (5 bases each). The CDR3 loop spans 15 amino acids. The germline V gene has CDR1 SEHNR and CDR2 FQNEAQ (reference sequence). Trimming removed 8 bases from V and 2 bases from J, with 15 bases in between. CDR3 in amino acids: CASGGPVGNTGELFF. The CDR3 coding sequence is TGTGCCAGCGGGGGACCAGTGGGAAACACCGGGGAGCTGTTTTTT.

V and J are TRBV6-5 and TRBJ1-6; D is ambiguous. The CDR3 runs 15 residues. Germline CDR1 MNHEY, CDR2 SVGAGI. The V end was cut by 6 bases, the J end by 9 bases, with 18 bases between. The CDR3 region is CASRRPGNTGSPLHF. As DNA, the CDR3 is TGTGCCAGCAGAAGACCCGGAAACACGGGTTCACCCCTCCACTTT.

The genes are TRBV12-3 or TRBV12-4 and TRBJ1-1; D is uncertain. The CDR3 consists of 13 residues. V was pared by 6 bases and J by 3 bases, with 11 bases between. The CDR3 region has the DNA TGTGCCAGCAGCGACGGACGGTACACTGAAGCTTTCTTT. Translating gives CASSDGRYTEAFF.

The chain is built from TRBV9 and TRBJ1-2, with a tentative D call TRBD1 (6 bases). The CDR3 length is 15 residues. Germline values: CDR1 SGDLS, CDR2 YYNGEE. The V and J ends lost 2 bases and 1 base respectively, with 12 bases between them. CDR3 nucleotides: TGTGCCAGCAGCGTGGGGGACACCTTTAACTATGGCTACACCTTC. Its protein product is CASSVGDTFNYGYTF.

V and J are TRBV27 and TRBJ1-5; perhaps TRBD1 as D (5 bases). Germline-derived CDR1 and CDR2 are MNHEY and SMNVEV (reference sequence). Trimming left V 8 bases short and J 9 bases short, with 17 bases between. The CDR3 is 13 amino acids. CDR3 nucleotides: TGTGCCAGCGGGGGGAGGGGTGACTGGCCCCAGCATTTT. It translates to CASGGRGDWPQHF.

This rearrangement joins TRBV18 to TRBJ1-1, with a possible D match to TRBD1 (6 bases). Trimming cost V 0 bases and J 1 base, with 9 bases left between them. Germline CDR1 is KGHSH and CDR2 is LQKENI. The CDR3 length is 15 residues. The CDR3 DNA reads TGTGCCAGCTCACCACCGGGGGCCGGGAACACTGAAGCTTTCTTT. It encodes CASSPPGAGNTEAFF. The full variable domain, completed using reference TRBV18 and TRBJ1-1, is NAGVMQNPRHLVRRRGQEARLRCSPMKGHSHVYWYRQLPEEGLKFMVYLQKENIIDESGMPKERFSAEFPKEGPSILRIQQVVRGDSAAYFCASSPPGAGNTEAFFGQGTRLTVV.

The chain combines TRBV20-1 with TRBJ2-7; D is undetermined. The CDR3 length is 11 residues. Germline values: CDR1 DFQATT, CDR2 SNEGSKA (reference sequence). The germline V and J ends were trimmed by 3 bases and 3 bases, with 6 bases remaining between them. The CDR3, as DNA: TGCAGTGCTAGGTCGGACTACGAGCAGTACTTC. This codes for CSARSDYEQYF.

The chain recombines TRBV28 with TRBJ1-1, with 9 bases lining up with TRBD1. Germline V lookup: CDR1 MDHEN, CDR2 SYDVKM. Trimming cost V 8 bases and J 0 bases; bases outside gene matches: 19. This CDR3 comprises 19 residues. CDR3 DNA sequence: TGTGCCAGCGGCTCGTCCGGACTATTACAGGGGGCGATGAACACTGAAGCTTTCTTT. Protein product: CASGSSGLLQGAMNTEAFF.

The rearrangement joins TRBV19 to TRBJ2-3; 12 bases align to TRBD1. The CDR3 is made up of 16 amino acids. The V and J ends lost 5 bases and 7 bases, in that order; junction bases with no gene match: 10. Germline CDR1 and CDR2: LNHDA and SQIVND (reference sequence). CDR3 amino acids: CASSSRLGTGGYTQYF. Written as DNA, the CDR3 is TGTGCCAGTAGTTCCCGTCTCGGGACAGGGGGCTATACGCAGTATTTT.

The chain recombines TRBV6-5 with TRBJ1-3; 10 bases match TRBD1. Trimming took 5 bases from V and 2 from J; bases not matched to a gene: 3. The CDR3 is 15 residues long. Germline CDR1 and CDR2: MNHEY and SVGAGI. CDR3 sequence: CASSRQGATGNTIYF. As DNA, the CDR3 is TGTGCCAGCAGTCGACAGGGGGCTACTGGAAACACCATATATTTT.

The chain has TRBV10-2 and TRBJ2-3, with D unresolved. Germline values: CDR1 WSHSY, CDR2 SAAADI. Trimming left V 0 bases short and J 0 bases short, with 7 bases between. The CDR3 covers 15 residues. This chain's CDR3 is CASSESGVSTDTQYF. CDR3 nucleotide sequence: TGCGCCAGCAGTGAGTCGGGCGTTAGCACAGATACGCAGTATTTT.

V and J are TRBV9 and TRBJ1-4; a weak D match, TRBD1 (6 bases). Germline-derived CDR1 and CDR2 are SGDLS and YYNGEE. With 4 bases removed from V and 5 bases from J, the gap between germline ends came to 15 bases. The CDR3 loop spans 15 amino acids. CDR3 nucleotide sequence: TGTGCCAGCAGCTCATTCAGGGGTCTCAATGAAAAACTGTTTTTT. Translated, it gives CASSSFRGLNEKLFF.

The chain links TRBV5-1 to TRBJ2-6, with D maybe TRBD1 (7 bases). Germline V CDR1 and CDR2: SGHRS, YFSETQ. The CDR3 spans 17 residues. V was clipped by 4 bases and J by 0 bases, with 14 bases between them. For the CDR3, the DNA is TGCGCCAGCAGCCTGCGGGACAGAACCTCTGGGGCCAACGTCCTGACTTTC. Translation: CASSLRDRTSGANVLTF.

The chain employs TRBV30 and TRBJ1-5; D perhaps matches TRBD1 (6 bases). Germline assignment: CDR1 GTSNPN and CDR2 SVGIG (reference sequence). V was pared by 6 bases and J by 4 bases, with 13 bases between. CDR3 length: 13 amino acids. The CDR3 loop reads CACQIQGNQPQHF. The CDR3 bases are TGTGCCTGTCAAATTCAGGGGAATCAGCCCCAGCATTTT.

The chain is built from TRBV21-1 and TRBJ1-6. TRBV21-1 is an annotated pseudogene. CDR3 size: 14 residues. CDR3 residues: CASTPHRYNSPLHF. The CDR3 region has the DNA TGTGCCAGCACCCCTCACCGATATAATTCACCCCTCCACTTT.

J is TRBJ1-5 and V is TRBV19; no clear D gene. The CDR3 contains 16 residues. Trimming removed 2 bases at V and 2 bases at J, with 13 bases between. Germline CDR1 is LNHDA and CDR2 is SQIVND (reference sequence). CDR3 bases: TGTGCCAGTAGTATATGGAGCTCGGATGGCAATCAGCCCCAGCATTTT. It translates to CASSIWSSDGNQPQHF.

The chain joins TRBV21-1 to TRBJ1-1. TRBV21-1 is a recognized pseudogene. The CDR3 has 15 residues. CDR3 in amino acids: CASGAADRGATEAFF. CDR3 nucleotide sequence: TGTGCCAGCGGCGCAGCGGATCGAGGGGCCACTGAAGCTTTCTTT.